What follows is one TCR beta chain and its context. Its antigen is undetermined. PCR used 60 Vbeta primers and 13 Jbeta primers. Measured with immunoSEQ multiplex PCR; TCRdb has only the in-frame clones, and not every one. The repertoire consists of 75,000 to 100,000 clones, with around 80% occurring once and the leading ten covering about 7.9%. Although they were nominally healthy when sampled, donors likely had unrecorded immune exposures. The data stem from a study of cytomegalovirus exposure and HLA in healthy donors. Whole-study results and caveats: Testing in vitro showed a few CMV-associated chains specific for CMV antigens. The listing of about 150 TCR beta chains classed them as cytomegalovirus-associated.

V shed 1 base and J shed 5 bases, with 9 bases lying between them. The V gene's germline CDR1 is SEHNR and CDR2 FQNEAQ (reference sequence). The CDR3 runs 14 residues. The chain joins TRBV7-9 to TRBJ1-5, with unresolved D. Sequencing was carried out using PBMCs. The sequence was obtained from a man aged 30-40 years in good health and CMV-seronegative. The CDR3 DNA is TGTGCCAGCAGCTTAGGAGGAGAGTATCAGCCCCAGCATTTT. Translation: CASSLGGEYQPQHF.